Following are 19 T cell receptor beta chains from one sample sequenced in a study of blood T cells in healthy people across ages. A sample-barcoded 5' primer and a J-beta primer mix were used in a second PCR of about 7 to 12 cycles. TCRdb ran MiXCR on the 5' RACE reads and lists one entry per CDR3 protein. The table has about 1.1 million distinct CDR3 sequences, under 40% seen once. The sequencing input was blood. The origin of the receptors is a man between 18 and 29 years old in good health.

The genes are TRBV4-1 and TRBJ2-5; perhaps TRBD2 as D (5 bases). The J call may not be correct, given that the DNA end is closer to TRBJ2-1. This CDR3 comprises 15 residues. Germline V gene lookup returns CDR1 MGHRA and CDR2 YSYEKL. The CDR3 region is CASSHAHGLIETQFF. The CDR3 coding sequence is TGCGCCAGCAGCCACGCTCACGGACTTATTGAGACCCAGTTCTTC.

This chain connects TRBV7-9 to TRBJ2-2, with TRBD1 as a possible D gene (5 bases). From germline, CDR1 is SEHNR and CDR2 FQNEAQ (reference sequence). CDR3 size: 15 residues. Trimming removed 6 bases from V and 2 bases from J, with 13 bases in between. The CDR3 protein is CASSWERGNTGELFF. The CDR3 bases are TGTGCCAGCAGTTGGGAAAGGGGAAACACCGGGGAGCTGTTTTTT.

The chain recombines TRBV12-3 or TRBV12-4 with TRBJ2-1; perhaps TRBD2 as D (5 bases). The CDR3 covers 14 residues. The V end was cut by 5 bases, the J end by 6 bases, with 14 bases between. For the CDR3, the DNA is TGTGCCAGCAGTACATCTAGCACAGTCAATGAGCAGTTCTTC. This encodes CASSTSSTVNEQFF.

This chain links TRBV6-6 with TRBJ2-3, with D unresolved. The germline gives CDR1 MNHNY, CDR2 SVGAGI (reference sequence). The CDR3 runs to 16 residues. The V end lost 6 bases, the J end lost 5 bases, and 21 bases lay between the germline ends. The CDR3 DNA follows: TGTGCCAGCAGGTCACGTAGAACGAACCCGATAGATACGCAGTATTTT. Amino acids: CASRSRRTNPIDTQYF.

In its sample, this clonotype was seen a few times. The CDR3: CASSLGESGTPSRYYGYTF. In DNA form, the CDR3 reads TGTGCCAGCAGCTTAGGTGAATCCGGGACACCCTCTCGATACTATGGCTACACCTTC. V usage is TRBV7-2 and J usage is TRBJ1-2; D may be TRBD1 (6 bases). Germline CDR1 is SGHTA and CDR2 is FQGNSA. Trimming took off 1 base at V and 3 bases at J, with 24 bases between the two ends. The CDR3 length is 19 residues. Together with reference TRBV7-2 and TRBJ1-2, the CDR3 gives the full variable domain: GAGVSQSPSNKVTEKGKDVELRCDPISGHTALYWYRQSLGQGLEFLIYFQGNSAPDKSGLPSDRFSAERTGGSVSTLTIQRTQQEDSAVYLCASSLGESGTPSRYYGYTFGSGTRLTVV.

This rearrangement joins TRBV5-1 to TRBJ1-1; D remains ambiguous. CDR3 length equals 15 residues. V dropped 1 base and J dropped 4 bases, with 14 bases sitting between them. Germline V CDR1 and CDR2: SGHRS, YFSETQ. The CDR3 DNA is TGCGCCAGCAGCTTGAGGTCGGATGCATTCACTGAAGCTTTCTTT. Its translation: CASSLRSDAFTEAFF.

This clonotype was counted between two and nine times. This chain links TRBV4-2 with TRBJ2-5; no reliable D call. CDR1 and CDR2 from the germline V gene are LGHNA and YNFKEQ. The CDR3 contains 14 residues. The ends were cut back, 2 bases at V and 5 bases at J, with 12 bases in the middle. CDR3: CASSQPTRGETQYF. CDR3 nucleotide sequence: TGTGCCAGCAGCCAACCGACCCGTGGGGAGACCCAGTACTTC.

The rearrangement links TRBV10-3 to TRBJ1-1, with TRBD1 matching over 7 bases. The V and J ends lost 6 bases and 3 bases, in that order; junction bases with no gene match: 13. CDR1 is ENHRY and CDR2 is SYGVKD in the germline V gene. The CDR3 has 16 residues. The CDR3 here is CAIRGQWGQGDTEAFF. The CDR3 DNA follows: TGTGCCATCAGGGGACAGTGGGGGCAAGGGGACACTGAAGCTTTCTTT.

CDR3 region: CATSSTETYSYNEQFF. For the CDR3, the DNA is TGTGCCACCAGCTCGACTGAGACTTACTCCTACAATGAGCAGTTCTTC. V and J are TRBV24-1 and TRBJ2-1; no definite D call. This CDR3 has 16 amino acids. V lost 7 bases to trimming and J lost 0 bases, with 15 bases between them. Germline V CDR1 and CDR2: KGHDR, SFDVKD.

This chain links TRBV6-2 or TRBV6-3 with TRBJ2-3; D is perhaps TRBD2 (6 bases). V lost 0 bases to trimming and J lost 4 bases, with 11 bases between them. Looked up from germline, CDR1 is MNHEY and CDR2 is SVGEGT. The CDR3 contains 15 residues. Here the CDR3 reads CASSYSREASDTQYF. The DNA of the CDR3 is TGTGCCAGCAGTTACTCGAGGGAGGCGTCAGATACGCAGTATTTT.

Notes on this clonotype: Mismatch with germline at one junction end may stem from a read error. This chain uses TRBV6-2 or TRBV6-3 with TRBJ2-1; D is undetermined. With the DNA end fitting TRBJ2-7 better, the J assignment may be wrong. From germline, CDR1 is MNHEY and CDR2 SVGEGT. The CDR3 extends over 16 amino acids. This CDR3 reads CASSYRLGQSSFEQYF. Written as DNA, the CDR3 is TGTGCCAGCAGTTACCGGCTTGGTCAATCATCCTTCGAGCAGTACTTC.

The chain combines TRBV28 with TRBJ2-3, with a weak D call TRBD2 (6 bases). CDR3 size: 15 residues. Germline V lookup: CDR1 MDHEN, CDR2 SYDVKM. Trimming took off 2 bases at V and 1 base at J, with 10 bases between the two ends. CDR3 region: CASSLPGLGTDTQYF. As DNA, the CDR3 is TGTGCCAGCAGTTTACCGGGACTTGGCACAGATACGCAGTATTTT.

V and J are TRBV6-5 and TRBJ2-5; TRBD1 matches at 7 bases. The J call may be incorrect, as the DNA end agrees better with TRBJ2-7. Germline V gene lookup returns CDR1 MNHEY and CDR2 SVGAGI. The CDR3 length is 13 residues. CDR3 protein: CASRKSQGVEQYF. The CDR3 DNA is TGTGCCAGCAGAAAAAGCCAGGGGGTCGAGCAGTACTTC.

Remarks on this clonotype: The junction departs from germline at one end; a sequencing error may be responsible. The CDR3 spells CSASGTGDTGTQYF. CDR3 coding DNA: TGCAGTGCCTCCGGGACAGGGGACACAGGTACGCAGTATTTT. The V call is TRBV20-1, the J call TRBJ2-3; 10 bases map to TRBD1. CDR1 and CDR2 (germline): DFQATT, SNEGSKA (reference sequence). The CDR3 has 14 amino acids.

The chain couples TRBV18 to TRBJ1-2; TRBD1 might be the D (5 bases). Deletions cut 3 bases from V and 2 bases from J, with 19 bases between. The CDR3 extends over 17 amino acids. Germline lookup yields CDR1 KGHSH and CDR2 LQKENI. As DNA, the CDR3 is TGTGCCAGCTCACCTTCCCTGGGGCAGGGCGAAAACTATGGCTACACCTTC. The encoded protein is CASSPSLGQGENYGYTF.

The V call is TRBV3-1, the J call TRBJ2-2; possible D gene TRBD2, 5 bases. Germline assignment: CDR1 LGHDT and CDR2 YNNKEL (reference sequence). CDR3 length equals 12 residues. Trimming cost V 5 bases and J 5 bases, with 6 bases left between them. CDR3 DNA: TGTGCCAGCAGCGGGGAGACCGGGGAGCTGTTTTTT. This translates into CASSGETGELFF. Variable domain in full (rest from reference TRBV3-1 and TRBJ2-2): DTAVSQTPKYLVTQMGNDKSIKCEQNLGHDTMYWYKQDSKKFLKIMFSYNNKELIINETVPNRFSPKSPDKAHLNLHINSLELGDSAVYFCASSGETGELFFGEGSRLTVL.

This rearrangement joins TRBV20-1 to TRBJ2-5, with a weak D call TRBD2 (5 bases). Germline CDR1 and CDR2: DFQATT and SNEGSKA (reference sequence). The length of the CDR3 is 15 residues. CDR3: CSGVGADENQETQYF. For the CDR3, the DNA is TGCAGCGGCGTAGGAGCGGACGAAAACCAAGAGACCCAGTACTTC.

J is TRBJ2-1 and V is TRBV5-6; 10 nucleotides match TRBD1. The length of the CDR3 is 17 residues. V was pared by 2 bases and J by 5 bases, with 10 bases of the junction left unmatched. Germline V gene lookup returns CDR1 SGHDT and CDR2 YYEEEE. CDR3 loop: CASSLKGTGTGDNEQFF. CDR3 nucleotides: TGTGCCAGCAGCTTAAAGGGAACGGGGACAGGGGACAATGAGCAGTTCTTC. Complete variable domain (other parts from reference TRBV5-6 and TRBJ2-1): DAGVTQSPTHLIKTRGQQVTLRCSPKSGHDTVSWYQQALGQGPQFIFQYYEEEERQRGNFPDRFSGHQFPNYSSELNVNALLLGDSALYLCASSLKGTGTGDNEQFFGPGTRLTVL.

This clonotype came up a few times. This chain links TRBV20-1 with TRBJ2-1, with 8 bases matching TRBD2. Germline CDR1 reads DFQATT; CDR2 reads SNEGSKA (reference sequence). After removal of 1 base from V and 9 bases from J, the junction contained 8 bases not matched to a gene. CDR3 length: 14 residues. The chain's CDR3 is CSARAGGASVEQFF. CDR3 DNA: TGCAGTGCTAGAGCGGGGGGGGCTAGCGTTGAGCAGTTCTTC.